The source of this T cell receptor (beta chain) is a study of T cells in Graves' hyperthyroidism and ophthalmopathy. RNA transcripts provided the source from which TCR beta CDR3 regions were amplified. The primer set for the first-round RT-PCR of the TCR CDR3 was HTBI. One entry per CDR3 protein, called by TCRdb with MiXCR from the multiplex PCR reads. The data show more than 300,000 distinct CDR3 sequences, around 13% seen once. Germline V lookup: CDR1 MNHEY, CDR2 SMNVEV (reference sequence). V lost 7 bases and J 0 bases, leaving 14 bases between the germline ends. The CDR3 is 15 residues long. For this clonotype: The antigen is not known.

When ophthalmopathy did not progress within 18 months, Graves' hyperthyroidism was considered stable. PBMCs were derived from around 10 ml fresh peripheral blood. Study-wide points: Ophthalmopathy stood apart from stable hyperthyroidism in a 13 V-J model.

Sequences were obtained from blood. This TCR was sampled from a woman between 25 and 40 years old with Graves' hyperthyroidism. The V call is TRBV27, the J call TRBJ2-3, with a possible D match to TRBD2 (6 bases). In nucleotides, the CDR3 is TGTGCCAGCACTCCTCTGGGAGGTAGCACAGATACGCAGTATTTT. Translating it yields CASTPLGGSTDTQYF.